Here is one TCR beta chain with its context. This clonotype was detected only a few times. No cognate antigen has been identified for it. The record has no base qualities; no much larger clone is one base away. Spanning cysteine to phenylalanine, the CDR3 consists of 19 amino acids. Only the CDR3 region is kept as DNA, spanning 57 bases read in frame from base 1. Sequences SGHDT (CDR1) and YYEEEE (CDR2) are obtained from the germline V gene. At the junction V is shortened by 4 bases and J by 0 bases; bases outside the gene matches: 14. The record originates from a study of T cell repertoires in cytomegalovirus infection (dated by TCRdb to 2018 to 2020). The study in broad terms: Peptide stimulations targeted recently identified HLA-C-restricted CMV epitopes, whose presentation resists viral immunomodulation, together with well-studied HLA-B-restricted epitopes. Donor HLA type was relevant to the analysis, because carriage of CMV infection together with the matching HLA type was indicated by public TCR beta signatures. Summary of the overall study and its limitations: Carriers of CMV infection plus the relevant HLA type were discriminated by the cumulative frequency of public TCR beta family members in the study cohort and in an independent approximately 400-donor cohort. The ex vivo response was dominated by HLA-C-restricted CMV-specific TCR beta clonotypes, which also provided the single most frequent clonotype in two of eight donors.

The treatment or condition label, read with the paper, signifies: in vitro stimulation with specific CMV peptide epitopes to enrich CMV-specific T cells. The reads were generated on an Illumina HiSeq 1500. Starting from the raw public reads, TCRdb applied fastp trimming at Q25, assembled clones with MiXCR and retained in-frame beta chains. CDR3 protein duplicates are merged, each entry listing the most common genes and DNA. The sample table holds about 180,000 distinct CDR3 sequences, of which less than 25% were seen once. The ten largest account for 25% of the sample. The chain links TRBV5-6 with TRBJ2-1, with TRBD2 identical over 9 junction bases. The sequence was collected from a human donor in good health (CMV status not recorded). Some clones in this sample may be carry-over from other donors' samples. This specimen consisted of CD8+ T cells from cultured PBMCs, obtained from culture after CMV antigen stimulation. The DNA sequence is as follows: TGTGCCAGCAGCCGTCTCCTCGAGAAGCGGGGGGTCTCCTACAATGAGCAGTTCTTC. It encodes CASSRLLEKRGVSYNEQFF.